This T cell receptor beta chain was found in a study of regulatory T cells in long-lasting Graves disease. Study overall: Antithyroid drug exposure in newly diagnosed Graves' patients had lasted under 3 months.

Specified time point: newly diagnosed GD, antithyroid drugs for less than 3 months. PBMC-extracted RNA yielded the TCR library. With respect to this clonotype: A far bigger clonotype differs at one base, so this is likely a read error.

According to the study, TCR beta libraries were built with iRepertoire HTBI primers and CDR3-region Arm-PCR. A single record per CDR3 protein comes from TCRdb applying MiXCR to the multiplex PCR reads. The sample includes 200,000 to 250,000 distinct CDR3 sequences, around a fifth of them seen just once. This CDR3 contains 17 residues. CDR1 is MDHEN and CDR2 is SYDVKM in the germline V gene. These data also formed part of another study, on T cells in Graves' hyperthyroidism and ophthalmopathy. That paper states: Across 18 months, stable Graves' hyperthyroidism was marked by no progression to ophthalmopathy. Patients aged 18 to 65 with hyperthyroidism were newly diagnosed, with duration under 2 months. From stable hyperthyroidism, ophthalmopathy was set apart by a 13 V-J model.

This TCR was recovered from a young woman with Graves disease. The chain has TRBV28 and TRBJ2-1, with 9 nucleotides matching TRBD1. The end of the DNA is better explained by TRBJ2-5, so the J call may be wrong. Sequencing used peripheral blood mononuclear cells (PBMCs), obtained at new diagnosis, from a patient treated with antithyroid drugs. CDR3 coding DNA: TGTGCCAGCAGTTTATGGGAGATGGACAGGGGAGCTGAGACCCAGTACTTC. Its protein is CASSLWEMDRGAETQYF.